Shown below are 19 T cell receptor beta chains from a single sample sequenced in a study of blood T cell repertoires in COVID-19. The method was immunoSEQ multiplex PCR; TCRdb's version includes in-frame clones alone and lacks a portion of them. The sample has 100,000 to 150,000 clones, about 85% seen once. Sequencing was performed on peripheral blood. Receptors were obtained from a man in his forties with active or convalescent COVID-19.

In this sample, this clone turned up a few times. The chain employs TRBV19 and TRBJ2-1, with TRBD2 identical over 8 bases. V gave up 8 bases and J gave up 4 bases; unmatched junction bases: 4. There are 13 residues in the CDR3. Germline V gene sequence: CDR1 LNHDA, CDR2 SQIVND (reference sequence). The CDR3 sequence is CASGGGRYNEQFF. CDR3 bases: TGTGCCAGTGGCGGGGGGAGATACAATGAGCAGTTCTTC.

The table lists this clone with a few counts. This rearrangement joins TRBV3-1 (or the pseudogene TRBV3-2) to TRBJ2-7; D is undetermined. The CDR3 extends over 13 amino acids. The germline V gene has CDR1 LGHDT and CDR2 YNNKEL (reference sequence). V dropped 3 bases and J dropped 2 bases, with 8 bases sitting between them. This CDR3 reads CASSQTEAYEQYF. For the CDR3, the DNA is TGTGCCAGCAGCCAGACTGAGGCCTACGAGCAGTACTTC.

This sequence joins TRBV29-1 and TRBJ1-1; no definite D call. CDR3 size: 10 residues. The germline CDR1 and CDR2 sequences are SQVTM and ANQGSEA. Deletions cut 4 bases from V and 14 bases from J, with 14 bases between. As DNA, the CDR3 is TGCAGCGTTGGTGTCGGGGTCGTCTTCTTT. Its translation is CSVGVGVVFF. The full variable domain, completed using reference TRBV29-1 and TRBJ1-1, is SAVISQKPSRDICQRGTSLTIQCQVDSQVTMMFWYRQQPGQSLTLIATANQGSEATYESGFVIDKFPISRPNLTFSTLTVSNMSPEDSSIYLCSVGVGVVFFGQGTRLTVV.

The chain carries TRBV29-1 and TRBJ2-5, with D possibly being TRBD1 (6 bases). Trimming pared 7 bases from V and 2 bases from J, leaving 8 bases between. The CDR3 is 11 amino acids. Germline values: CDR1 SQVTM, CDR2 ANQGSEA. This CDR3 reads CSATGQETQYF. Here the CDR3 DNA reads TGCAGCGCGACAGGACAAGAGACCCAGTACTTC.

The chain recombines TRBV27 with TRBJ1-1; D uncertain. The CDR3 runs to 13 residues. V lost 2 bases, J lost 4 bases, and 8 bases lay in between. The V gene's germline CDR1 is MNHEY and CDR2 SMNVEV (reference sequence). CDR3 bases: TGTGCCAGCAGTTTAAGGAGGGTCACTGAAGCTTTCTTT. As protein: CASSLRRVTEAFF.

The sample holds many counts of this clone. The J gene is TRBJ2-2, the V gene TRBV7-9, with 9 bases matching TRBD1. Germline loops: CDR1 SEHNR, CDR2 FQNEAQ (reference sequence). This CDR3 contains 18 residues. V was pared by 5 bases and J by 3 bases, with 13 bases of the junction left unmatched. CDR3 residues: CASSPSRDRVTYTGELFF. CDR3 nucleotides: TGTGCCAGCAGCCCCAGCCGGGACAGGGTAACGTACACCGGGGAGCTGTTTTTT.

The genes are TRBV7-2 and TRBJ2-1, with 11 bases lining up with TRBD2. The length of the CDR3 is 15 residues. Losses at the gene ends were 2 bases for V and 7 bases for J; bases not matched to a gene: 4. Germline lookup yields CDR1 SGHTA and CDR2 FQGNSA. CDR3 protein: CASSLSASGGNEQFF. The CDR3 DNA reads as TGTGCCAGCAGCTTATCGGCTAGCGGGGGGAATGAGCAGTTCTTC.

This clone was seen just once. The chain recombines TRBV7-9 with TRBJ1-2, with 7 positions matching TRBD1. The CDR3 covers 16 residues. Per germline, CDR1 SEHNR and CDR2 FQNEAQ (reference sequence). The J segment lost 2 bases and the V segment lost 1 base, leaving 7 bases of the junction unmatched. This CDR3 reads CASSLGSGTANYGYTF. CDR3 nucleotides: TGTGCCAGCAGCTTAGGGTCCGGGACAGCAAACTATGGCTACACCTTC.

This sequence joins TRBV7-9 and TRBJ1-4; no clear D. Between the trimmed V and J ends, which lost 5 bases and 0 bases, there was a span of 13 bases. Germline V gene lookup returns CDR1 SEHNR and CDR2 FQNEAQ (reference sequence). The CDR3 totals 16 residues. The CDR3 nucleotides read TGTGCCAGCAGCGGAGGGCAGGCTGCAACTAATGAAAAACTGTTTTTT. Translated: CASSGGQAATNEKLFF.

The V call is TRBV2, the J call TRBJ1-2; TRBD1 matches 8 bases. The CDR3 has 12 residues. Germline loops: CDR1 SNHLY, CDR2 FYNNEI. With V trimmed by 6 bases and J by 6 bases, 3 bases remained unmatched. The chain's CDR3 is CASRQGENGYTF. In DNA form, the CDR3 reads TGTGCCAGCAGACAGGGGGAGAATGGCTACACCTTC. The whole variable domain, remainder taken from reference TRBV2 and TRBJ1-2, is EPEVTQTPSHQVTQMGQEVILRCVPISNHLYFYWYRQILGQKVEFLVSFYNNEISEKSEIFDDQFSVERPDGSNFTLKIRSTKLEDSAMYFCASRQGENGYTFGSGTRLTVV.

CDR3 nucleotides: TGTGCCAGCAGGGCAAGACAGGGGAGTTCGGGCGAGCAGTACTTC. Protein: CASRARQGSSGEQYF. This sequence joins TRBV6-5 and TRBJ2-7, with 8 bases lining up with TRBD1. CDR3 length: 15 amino acids. Germline CDR1 and CDR2: MNHEY and SVGAGI. The V segment lost 6 bases and the J segment 6 bases; nucleotides outside the gene matches: 13.

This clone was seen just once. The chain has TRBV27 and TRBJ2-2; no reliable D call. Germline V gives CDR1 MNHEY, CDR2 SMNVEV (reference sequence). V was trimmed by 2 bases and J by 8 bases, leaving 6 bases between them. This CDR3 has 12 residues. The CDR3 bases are TGTGCCAGCAGTTTAATCCTAGGGGAGCTGTTTTTT. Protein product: CASSLILGELFF.

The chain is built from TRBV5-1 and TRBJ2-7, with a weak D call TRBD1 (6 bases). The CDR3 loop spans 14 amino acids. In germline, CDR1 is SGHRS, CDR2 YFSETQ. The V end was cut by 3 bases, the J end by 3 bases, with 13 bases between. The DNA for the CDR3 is TGCGCCAGCAGCTCCGGACAGATGTACTACGAGCAGTACTTC. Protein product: CASSSGQMYYEQYF.

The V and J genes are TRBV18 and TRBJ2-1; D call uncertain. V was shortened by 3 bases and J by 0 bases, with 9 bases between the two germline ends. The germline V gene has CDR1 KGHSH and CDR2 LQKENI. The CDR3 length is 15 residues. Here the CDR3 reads CASSPSKSSYNEQFF. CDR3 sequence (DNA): TGTGCCAGCTCACCGTCGAAGAGCTCCTACAATGAGCAGTTCTTC.

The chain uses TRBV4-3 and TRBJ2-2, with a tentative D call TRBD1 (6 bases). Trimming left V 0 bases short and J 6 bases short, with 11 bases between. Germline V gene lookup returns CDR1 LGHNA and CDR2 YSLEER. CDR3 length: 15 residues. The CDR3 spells CASSQDLRGSGELFF. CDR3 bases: TGCGCCAGCAGCCAAGATTTGAGGGGGTCCGGGGAGCTGTTTTTT.

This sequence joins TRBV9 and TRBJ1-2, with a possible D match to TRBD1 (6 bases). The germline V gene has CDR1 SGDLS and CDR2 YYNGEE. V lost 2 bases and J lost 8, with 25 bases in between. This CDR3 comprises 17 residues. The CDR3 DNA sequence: TGTGCCAGCAGCGTCACGACAGGACAGCGACCTATGGGGGGCTACACCTTC. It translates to CASSVTTGQRPMGGYTF.

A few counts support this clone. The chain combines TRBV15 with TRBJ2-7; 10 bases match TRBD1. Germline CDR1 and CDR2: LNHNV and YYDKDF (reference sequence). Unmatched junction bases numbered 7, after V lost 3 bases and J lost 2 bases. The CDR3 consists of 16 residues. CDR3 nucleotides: TGTGCCACCAGCAGTGAGGGACAGGGGTCCCCCTACGAGCAGTACTTC. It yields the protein CATSSEGQGSPYEQYF.

As DNA, the CDR3 is TGTGCCAGCAGCCTTCAAGAGACCCAGTACTTC. Translating it yields CASSLQETQYF. The J gene is TRBJ2-5, the V gene TRBV7-9; no clear D gene. V lost 5 bases to trimming and J lost 2 bases, with 3 bases between them. The CDR3 spans 11 residues. Germline CDR1 is SEHNR and CDR2 is FQNEAQ (reference sequence). The complete variable domain, with remaining parts taken from reference TRBV7-9 and TRBJ2-5, reads DTGVSQNPRHKITKRGQNVTFRCDPISEHNRLYWYRQTLGQGPEFLTYFQNEAQLEKSRLLSDRFSAERPKGSFSTLEIQRTEQGDSAMYLCASSLQETQYFGPGTRLLVL.

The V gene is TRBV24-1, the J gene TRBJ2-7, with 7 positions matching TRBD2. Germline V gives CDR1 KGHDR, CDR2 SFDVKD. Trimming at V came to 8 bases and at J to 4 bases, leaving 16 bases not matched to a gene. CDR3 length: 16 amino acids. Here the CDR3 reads CATTPTRIGREYEQYF. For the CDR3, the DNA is TGTGCCACCACCCCCACGCGGATAGGGAGGGAGTACGAGCAGTACTTC.